These 9 T cell receptor beta chains were sequenced from one sample in a study of blood T cell repertoires in COVID-19. The protocol was immunoSEQ multiplex PCR, while the TCRdb copy is restricted to in-frame clones and leaves out a portion. The sample lists tens of thousands of clones; approximately 88% were seen once. Sequencing was carried out using peripheral blood. Receptors originate from a man of 80 years or more with acute or convalescent COVID-19.

The V call is TRBV5-1, the J call TRBJ1-2; D is uncertain. This CDR3 is 15 amino acids long. Germline V gene lookup returns CDR1 SGHRS and CDR2 YFSETQ. V lost 5 bases and J lost 7, with 21 bases in between. The DNA for the CDR3 is TGCGCCAGCAGTCCGGAGGGCACCGCGGGAGTTGGCTACACCTTC. Protein: CASSPEGTAGVGYTF. Looking up the rest from reference TRBV5-1 and TRBJ1-2 gives the full variable domain: KAGVTQTPRYLIKTRGQQVTLSCSPISGHRSVSWYQQTPGQGLQFLFEYFSETQRNKGNFPGRFSGRQFSNSRSEMNVSTLELGDSALYLCASSPEGTAGVGYTFGSGTRLTVV.

The CDR3 reads CASSLGQTSTDTQYF. CDR3 in DNA: TGTGCCAGCAGCTTGGGACAGACCAGCACAGATACGCAGTATTTT. The V and J genes are TRBV7-9 and TRBJ2-3; 7 positions match TRBD1. Germline V CDR1 and CDR2: SEHNR, FQNEAQ (reference sequence). The ends lost 3 bases at V and 0 bases at J; junction bases unmatched: 3. This CDR3 has 15 amino acids. The full variable domain, its missing parts supplied by reference TRBV7-9 and TRBJ2-3, is DTGVSQNPRHKITKRGQNVTFRCDPISEHNRLYWYRQTLGQGPEFLTYFQNEAQLEKSRLLSDRFSAERPKGSFSTLEIQRTEQGDSAMYLCASSLGQTSTDTQYFGPGTRLTVL.

This chain connects TRBV7-3 to TRBJ2-5; tentatively, D is TRBD2 (5 bases). This CDR3 has 13 amino acids. V shed 5 bases and J shed 5 bases, with 12 bases lying between them. In germline, CDR1 is SGHTA, CDR2 FQGTGA. The CDR3 protein is CASSTGRGETQYF. The CDR3 nucleotides read TGTGCCAGCAGCACGGGCCGCGGGGAGACCCAGTACTTC.

The rearrangement links TRBV18 to TRBJ2-1; 10 bases align to TRBD2. In germline, CDR1 is KGHSH, CDR2 LQKENI. This CDR3 contains 15 residues. J was trimmed by 8 bases and V by 2 bases; bases with no gene match: 6. The CDR3: CASSPSSGGAHEQFF. Written as DNA, the CDR3 is TGTGCCAGCTCACCAAGCAGCGGGGGGGCCCATGAGCAGTTCTTC.

The chain joins TRBV12-3 or TRBV12-4 to TRBJ1-2; the D gene is possibly TRBD1 (6 bases). V lost 4 bases and J 2 bases, leaving 8 bases between the germline ends. This CDR3 is 13 amino acids long. The CDR3 DNA reads TGTGCCAGCAGTTACGGACAGAACTATGGCTACACCTTC. Its protein is CASSYGQNYGYTF.

The CDR3 bases are TGCGCCAGCAGCTTGGTACAGAACAGCTATGGCTACACCTTC. Protein product: CASSLVQNSYGYTF. V usage is TRBV5-1 and J usage is TRBJ1-2, with D hard to call. The CDR3 covers 14 residues. Per germline, CDR1 SGHRS and CDR2 YFSETQ. V lost 0 bases and J 4 bases, leaving 10 bases between the germline ends. The full variable domain, completed using reference TRBV5-1 and TRBJ1-2, is KAGVTQTPRYLIKTRGQQVTLSCSPISGHRSVSWYQQTPGQGLQFLFEYFSETQRNKGNFPGRFSGRQFSNSRSEMNVSTLELGDSALYLCASSLVQNSYGYTFGSGTRLTVV.

The chain combines TRBV6-6 with TRBJ2-7, with TRBD1 matching 10 bases. CDR3 size: 15 residues. CDR1 is MNHNY, CDR2 SVGAGI, per germline (reference sequence). V dropped 2 bases and J dropped 7; count of bases not matched to a gene: 8. CDR3: CASSYPGTGAGEQYF. As DNA, the CDR3 is TGTGCCAGCAGTTACCCGGGGACAGGGGCTGGGGAGCAGTACTTC.

The chain is built from TRBV3-1 (or the pseudogene TRBV3-2) and TRBJ2-3; 7 bases are a match to TRBD1. Germline CDR1 LGHDT, CDR2 YNNKEL (reference sequence). V gave up 5 bases and J gave up 1 base; unmatched junction bases: 3. There are 14 residues in the CDR3. CDR3 nucleotide sequence: TGTGCCAGCAGCTTAAGGGGGCGCACAGATACGCAGTATTTT. This translates into CASSLRGRTDTQYF.

The chain couples TRBV6-1 to TRBJ1-3; TRBD1 matches at 7 bases. V trimming: 2 bases; J trimming: 0 bases; junction bases outside the gene matches: 4. The CDR3 loop spans 16 amino acids. From germline, CDR1 is MNHNS and CDR2 SASEGT. CDR3 DNA sequence: TGTGCCAGCAGTGAAATGGGACAGATCTCTGGAAACACCATATATTTT. It translates to CASSEMGQISGNTIYF.